This TCR beta chain was captured by sequencing in a study of blood T cell repertoires in COVID-19. About the research overall: T cells, B-cell-depleted T cells, or PBMCs provided the cDNA or gDNA that served as material.

The table came from immunoSEQ multiplex PCR; TCRdb's copy has only in-frame clones and leaves some out. The data hold roughly 18,000 clones, with 65% to 80% observed a single time. Deletions cut 7 bases from V and 2 bases from J, with 8 bases between. CDR1 is LNHDA, CDR2 SQIVND, per germline (reference sequence). The CDR3 runs to 12 residues. V gene TRBV19 combines with J gene TRBJ1-2; D is unclear. The sequence came from a man between 65 and 80 years old with COVID-19, enrolled during active disease. The sequencing input was peripheral blood. CDR3 sequence reads: CASKEGNYGYTF. The CDR3 DNA follows: TGTGCCAGTAAGGAGGGAAACTATGGCTACACCTTC.